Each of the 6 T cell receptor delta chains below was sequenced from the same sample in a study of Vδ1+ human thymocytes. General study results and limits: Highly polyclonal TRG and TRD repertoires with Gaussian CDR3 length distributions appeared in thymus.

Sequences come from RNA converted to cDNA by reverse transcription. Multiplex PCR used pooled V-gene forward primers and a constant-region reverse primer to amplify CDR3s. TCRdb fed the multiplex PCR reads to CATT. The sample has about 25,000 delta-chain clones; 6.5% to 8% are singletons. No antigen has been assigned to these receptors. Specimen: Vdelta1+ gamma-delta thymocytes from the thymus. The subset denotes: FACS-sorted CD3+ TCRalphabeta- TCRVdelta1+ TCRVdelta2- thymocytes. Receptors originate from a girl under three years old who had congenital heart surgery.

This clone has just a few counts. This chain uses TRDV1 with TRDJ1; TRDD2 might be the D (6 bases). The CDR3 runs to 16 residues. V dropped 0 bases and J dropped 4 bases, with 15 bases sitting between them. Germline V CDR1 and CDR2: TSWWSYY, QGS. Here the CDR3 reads CALGELVLLPVDKLIF. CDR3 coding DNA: TGTGCTCTTGGGGAACTAGTTCTCCTACCGGTCGATAAACTCATCTTT.

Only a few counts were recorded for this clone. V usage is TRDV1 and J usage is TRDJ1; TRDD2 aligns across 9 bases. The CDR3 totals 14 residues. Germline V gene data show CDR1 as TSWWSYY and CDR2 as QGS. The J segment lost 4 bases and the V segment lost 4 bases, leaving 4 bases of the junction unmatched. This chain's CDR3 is CALGGPFLRDKLIF. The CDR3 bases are TGTGCTCTTGGGGGGCCCTTCCTACGCGATAAACTCATCTTT.

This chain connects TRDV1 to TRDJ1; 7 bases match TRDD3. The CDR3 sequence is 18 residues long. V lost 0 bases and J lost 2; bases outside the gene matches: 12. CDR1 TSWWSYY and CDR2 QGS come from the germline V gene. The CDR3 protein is CALGELGWGDLRTDKLIF. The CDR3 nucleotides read TGTGCTCTTGGGGAACTGGGCTGGGGGGACCTACGAACCGATAAACTCATCTTT.

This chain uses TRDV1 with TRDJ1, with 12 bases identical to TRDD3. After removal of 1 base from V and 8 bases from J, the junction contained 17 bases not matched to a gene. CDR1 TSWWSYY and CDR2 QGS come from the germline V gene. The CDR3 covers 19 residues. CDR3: CALGERSAPWGIRGRKLIF. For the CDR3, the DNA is TGTGCTCTTGGGGAACGGTCGGCTCCCTGGGGGATACGCGGCCGGAAACTCATCTTT.

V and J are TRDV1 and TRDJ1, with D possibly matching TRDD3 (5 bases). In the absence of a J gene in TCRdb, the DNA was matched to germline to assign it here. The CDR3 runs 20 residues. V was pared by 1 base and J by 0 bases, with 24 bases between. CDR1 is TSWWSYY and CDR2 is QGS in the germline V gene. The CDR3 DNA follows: TGTGCTCTTGGGGAACCTCTCTTGCAGAGGCGGGGACAGTACACCGATAAACTCATCTTT. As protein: CALGEPLLQRRGQYTDKLIF.

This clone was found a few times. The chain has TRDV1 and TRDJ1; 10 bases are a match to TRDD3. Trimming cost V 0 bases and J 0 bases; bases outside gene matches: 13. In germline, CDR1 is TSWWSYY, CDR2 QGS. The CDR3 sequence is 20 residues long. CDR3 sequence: CALGELPRRGTGGYTDKLIF. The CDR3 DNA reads TGTGCTCTTGGGGAACTCCCTCGACGGGGTACTGGGGGATACACCGATAAACTCATCTTT.